This T cell receptor (beta chain) was sequenced for a study of Graves' ophthalmopathy and Graves' hyperthyroidism. Notes on the study in general: Blood shared most expanded thyroid clonotypes above 0.001 frequency.

Trimming left V 6 bases short and J 1 base short, with 10 bases between. CDR3 length: 13 residues. Germline V gene data show CDR1 as DFQATT and CDR2 as SNEGSKA (reference sequence). About this clonotype itself: Its antigen remains unidentified.

For repertoire sequencing, the TCR beta CDR3 regions were amplified from RNA transcripts. The library came from an HTBI-primed first-round RT-PCR and a second-round multiplex PCR. One entry per CDR3 protein, called by TCRdb with MiXCR from the multiplex PCR reads. The sample records 650,000 to 900,000 distinct CDR3 sequences, around 40% being singletons. The sequence derives from an adult man with Graves' ophthalmopathy. Material for sequencing was peripheral blood. This chain connects TRBV20-1 to TRBJ1-5; no clear D gene. Written as DNA, the CDR3 is TGCAGTGCCCCCCCCAGAAGCAATCAGCCCCAGCATTTT. Its translation: CSAPPRSNQPQHF.